This entry lists 31 T cell receptor beta chains sequenced from one sample in a study of beta chain features in type 1 diabetes (dated by TCRdb to the late 2010s). Library preparation employed the immunoSEQ multiplex PCR assay. The entire amount of isolated RNA was reverse transcribed using the High Capacity cDNA Reverse Transcription Kit, so the sequenced TCRB transcripts were expressed ones. TCRdb's version of the immuneACCESS table is confined to in-frame rearrangements and falls short of the full clone set. An unresolved V gene accounts for under half of the shortfall where checked; the remainder is of unknown origin. This sample gives roughly 230,000 clones in total; over 9.5% of them show up just once. Jointly, the top ten make up under 0.035% of the sample. The sequencing input was naive CD4+ T cells from blood. In the paper's terms, the cell subset or site label means: true naive CD4+ T cells. Receptor source: a woman younger than 35 in good health.

The chain employs TRBV5-4 and TRBJ2-7; D might be TRBD2 (6 bases). The CDR3 sequence is 15 residues long. Trimming removed 4 bases at V and 7 bases at J, with 21 bases between. CDR1 and CDR2 (germline): SGHNT, YYREEE (reference sequence). CDR3 in DNA: TGTGCCAGCAGCCTCGGAGGGGACGGCCGCTGGGAGCAGTACTTC. It encodes CASSLGGDGRWEQYF. Full variable domain (remainder filled in from reference TRBV5-4 and TRBJ2-7): ETGVTQSPTHLIKTRGQQVTLRCSSQSGHNTVSWYQQALGQGPQFIFQYYREEENGRGNFPPRFSGLQFPNYSSELNVNALELDDSALYLCASSLGGDGRWEQYFGPGTRLTVT.

This clone turned up a few times. The chain is built from TRBV19 and TRBJ1-1; D is undetermined. V gave up 5 bases and J gave up 8 bases, with 21 bases separating them. This CDR3 contains 15 residues. Germline-derived CDR1 and CDR2 are LNHDA and SQIVND (reference sequence). The CDR3 DNA reads as TGTGCCAGTAGTTTGGAACCGGGTCGCGGTTTAGAAGCTTTCTTT. Translating it yields CASSLEPGRGLEAFF.

The chain joins TRBV5-1 to TRBJ1-1, with a tentative D call TRBD1 (6 bases). V lost 3 bases and J 3 bases, leaving 12 bases between the germline ends. CDR1 is SGHRS, CDR2 YFSETQ, per germline. This CDR3 has 14 residues. The CDR3 DNA reads as TGCGCCAGCAGCTCCCAGGGGCGGGACACTGAAGCTTTCTTT. Protein sequence: CASSSQGRDTEAFF.

This clone has a count of ten or more. The gene calls are TRBV29-1 and TRBJ2-5, with TRBD1 identical over 9 bases. Losses at the gene ends were 4 bases for V and 4 bases for J; bases not matched to a gene: 4. Germline CDR1 and CDR2: SQVTM and ANQGSEA. The CDR3 spans 13 residues. The CDR3 sequence: CSVAGTGRETQYF. In DNA form, the CDR3 reads TGCAGCGTTGCCGGGACAGGGAGAGAGACCCAGTACTTC.

This chain uses TRBV23-1 with TRBJ1-2, with a weak D call TRBD1 (6 bases). TRBV23-1 is sorted into the ORF group, with uncertain function. The CDR3 consists of 11 residues. V lost 6 bases, J lost 10 bases, and 12 bases lay in between. DNA of the CDR3: TGCGCCAGCAGCCGTCGACAGGACTACACCTTC. Encoded protein: CASSRRQDYTF.

The CDR3 coding sequence is TGCGCCAGCAGCCACCCCCTCGGACAGCGCGGAGATACGCAGTATTTT. This codes for CASSHPLGQRGDTQYF. This sequence joins TRBV4-1 and TRBJ2-3, with TRBD1 as a possible D gene (6 bases). Trimming removed 3 bases at V and 5 bases at J, with 18 bases between. Germline values: CDR1 MGHRA, CDR2 YSYEKL. The CDR3 is 16 amino acids.

This clone showed up just a few times. The rearrangement uses TRBV29-1 and TRBJ1-1; D not resolved. The CDR3 length is 12 residues. Germline-derived CDR1 and CDR2 are SQVTM and ANQGSEA. V was clipped by 4 bases and J by 0 bases, with 6 bases between them. CDR3 nucleotide sequence: TGCAGCGTTGCACACATGAACACTGAAGCTTTCTTT. Protein: CSVAHMNTEAFF.

In this sample, this clone turned up a few times. The V and J genes are TRBV5-1 and TRBJ2-7; D call uncertain. CDR3 length equals 12 residues. The V end was cut by 4 bases, the J end by 0 bases, with 5 bases between. Germline V gene lookup returns CDR1 SGHRS and CDR2 YFSETQ. CDR3 sequence reads: CASSASSYEQYF. The CDR3 bases are TGCGCCAGCAGCGCTAGCTCCTACGAGCAGTACTTC.

There are a few counts of this clone. V gene TRBV7-9 combines with J gene TRBJ2-1; 9 bases line up with TRBD1. V lost 3 bases, J lost 9 bases, and 6 bases stayed unmatched. Germline CDR1 is SEHNR and CDR2 is FQNEAQ (reference sequence). This CDR3 has 14 residues. This CDR3 is CASSFGGQGPEQFF. CDR3 nucleotide sequence: TGTGCCAGCAGCTTTGGGGGACAGGGTCCTGAGCAGTTCTTC.

Only a few counts were recorded for this clone. The chain recombines TRBV5-6 with TRBJ2-7, with D perhaps TRBD1 (6 bases). In germline, CDR1 is SGHDT, CDR2 YYEEEE. The germline V and J ends were trimmed by 3 bases and 7 bases, with 17 bases remaining between them. This CDR3 is 14 amino acids long. The CDR3: CASSSRQGYREQYF. The CDR3 DNA reads TGTGCCAGCAGCTCGCGGCAGGGGTATAGGGAGCAGTACTTC.

This clone was detected only a few times. Additional DNA sequences in this sample encode the identical CDR3. V and J are TRBV29-1 and TRBJ1-2, with no clear D. The CDR3 is made up of 12 amino acids. Germline-derived CDR1 and CDR2 are SQVTM and ANQGSEA. The V end was cut by 4 bases, the J end by 2 bases, with 8 bases between. In DNA, the CDR3 is TGCAGCGTTGCCTTACAAAACTATGGCTACACCTTC. This sequence encodes CSVALQNYGYTF.

This clone was seen a handful of times. The genes are TRBV19 and TRBJ2-7, with 7 positions matching TRBD1. The CDR3 is 13 residues long. The germline CDR1 and CDR2 sequences are LNHDA and SQIVND (reference sequence). After removal of 9 bases from V and 2 bases from J, the junction contained 7 bases not matched to a gene. The CDR3 DNA is TGTGCCAGCCAACAGGGGTCCACCTACGAGCAGTACTTC. Translated: CASQQGSTYEQYF.

The table lists this clone with a few counts. The gene calls are TRBV7-9 and TRBJ2-1; 10 bases match TRBD2. The V gene's germline CDR1 is SEHNR and CDR2 FQNEAQ (reference sequence). V shed 1 base and J 7 bases; nucleotides not matched to a gene: 4. This CDR3 has 15 amino acids. The CDR3 DNA reads TGTGCCAGCAGCTTAGGAGCGGGAGGGCTTAATGAGCAGTTCTTC. Its translation: CASSLGAGGLNEQFF.

This clone was counted a few times. The DNA of the CDR3 is TGTGCCAGCTCACCACCGAAGGAGAGCACAGATACGCAGTATTTT. Translating gives CASSPPKESTDTQYF. This chain uses TRBV18 with TRBJ2-3, with D hard to call. The germline gives CDR1 KGHSH, CDR2 LQKENI. This CDR3 has 15 residues. Trimming left V 0 bases short and J 0 bases short, with 7 bases between. The full variable domain, its missing parts supplied by reference TRBV18 and TRBJ2-3, is NAGVMQNPRHLVRRRGQEARLRCSPMKGHSHVYWYRQLPEEGLKFMVYLQKENIIDESGMPKERFSAEFPKEGPSILRIQQVVRGDSAAYFCASSPPKESTDTQYFGPGTRLTVL.

The chain links TRBV5-4 to TRBJ2-1; the match to TRBD2 covers 11 bases. The trim removed 4 bases at V and 5 bases at J, leaving 11 bases unmatched. The CDR3 totals 17 residues. The germline V gene encodes CDR1 SGHNT and CDR2 YYREEE (reference sequence). CDR3 coding DNA: TGTGCCAGCAGCCGCCAGGGGGGACTAGCGGCCAACAATGAGCAGTTCTTC. This sequence encodes CASSRQGGLAANNEQFF. The whole variable domain, remainder taken from reference TRBV5-4 and TRBJ2-1, is ETGVTQSPTHLIKTRGQQVTLRCSSQSGHNTVSWYQQALGQGPQFIFQYYREEENGRGNFPPRFSGLQFPNYSSELNVNALELDDSALYLCASSRQGGLAANNEQFFGPGTRLTVL.

There are a few counts of this clone. The gene calls are TRBV5-4 and TRBJ1-5; 8 bases align to TRBD1. V dropped 4 bases and J dropped 4; count of bases not matched to a gene: 7. The CDR3 has 15 amino acids. Looked up from germline, CDR1 is SGHNT and CDR2 is YYREEE (reference sequence). The CDR3 DNA sequence: TGTGCCAGCAGCCTCGGGACAGGTCAGAATCAGCCCCAGCATTTT. Amino acids: CASSLGTGQNQPQHF.

This clone was picked up a small number of times. This sequence joins TRBV28 and TRBJ2-2, with TRBD2 identical over 10 bases. Germline lookup yields CDR1 MDHEN and CDR2 SYDVKM. Trimming cost V 6 bases and J 0 bases; bases outside gene matches: 4. CDR3 length: 16 amino acids. The CDR3 DNA follows: TGTGCCAGCAGATTACTAGCGGGGTCGAACACCGGGGAGCTGTTTTTT. Amino acids: CASRLLAGSNTGELFF.

This clone was seen a few times. The J gene is TRBJ1-2, the V gene TRBV7-4; 9 nucleotides match TRBD1. Trimming at V came to 8 bases and at J to 10 bases, leaving 11 bases not matched to a gene. CDR1 and CDR2 (germline): SGHVT, SQSDAQ. The CDR3 spans 13 residues. CDR3 region: CASGYGTGRDYTF. DNA for the CDR3: TGTGCCAGCGGATACGGGACAGGGAGAGACTACACCTTC.

The chain combines TRBV4-2 with TRBJ2-1, with D tentatively TRBD2 (5 bases). V was pared by 1 base and J by 8 bases, with 15 bases between. Germline CDR1 is LGHNA and CDR2 is YNFKEQ. The length of the CDR3 is 15 residues. The CDR3 is CASSQAAGKGDEQFF. The CDR3 DNA reads TGTGCCAGCAGCCAAGCGGCTGGCAAGGGAGATGAGCAGTTCTTC.

This clone turned up a few times. This chain joins TRBV29-1 and TRBJ2-7; D possibly corresponds to TRBD2 (5 bases). This CDR3 comprises 14 residues. V gave up 0 bases and J gave up 9 bases, with 18 bases separating them. Germline assignment: CDR1 SQVTM and CDR2 ANQGSEA. This chain's CDR3 is CSVEDRALLGLQYF. DNA of the CDR3: TGCAGCGTTGAAGATCGGGCCCTACTAGGCTTGCAGTACTTC.

The chain couples TRBV18 to TRBJ1-2, with TRBD1 identical over 12 bases. There are 15 residues in the CDR3. The V and J ends lost 2 bases and 7 bases, in that order; junction bases with no gene match: 5. Germline CDR1 and CDR2: KGHSH and LQKENI. Written as DNA, the CDR3 is TGTGCCAGCTCACCAAAGGGACAGGGGGCGAGTGGCTACACCTTC. This encodes CASSPKGQGASGYTF.

This clone showed up many times. Its ends do not fully match the called genes, so a read error is possible. The chain carries TRBV30 and TRBJ1-2; D might be TRBD1 (5 bases). Germline CDR1 GTSNPN, CDR2 SVGIG (reference sequence). This CDR3 is 10 amino acids long. CDR3 sequence: CSPGYYGYTF. CDR3 nucleotide sequence: TGCTCTCCAGGGTACTATGGCTACACCTTC.

V and J are TRBV2 and TRBJ1-3, with a weak D call TRBD1 (5 bases). Trimming removed 2 bases from V and 2 bases from J, with 10 bases in between. The germline CDR1 and CDR2 sequences are SNHLY and FYNNEI. This CDR3 has 15 residues. The CDR3 region is CASSESLGAGNTIYF. The CDR3 nucleotides read TGTGCCAGCAGTGAAAGTTTAGGGGCTGGAAACACCATATATTTT. Full variable domain (outside the CDR3, taken from reference TRBV2 and TRBJ1-3): EPEVTQTPSHQVTQMGQEVILRCVPISNHLYFYWYRQILGQKVEFLVSFYNNEISEKSEIFDDQFSVERPDGSNFTLKIRSTKLEDSAMYFCASSESLGAGNTIYFGEGSWLTVV.

This clone was seen a handful of times. At one end, the junction sequence differs from germline, possibly due to a read error. CDR3 in DNA: TGCGGAGAACAGGGGACGGCGACACGCAATCAGCCCCAGCATTTT. It codes for CGEQGTATRNQPQHF. V usage is TRBV25-1 and J usage is TRBJ1-5; 7 positions agree with TRBD1. Germline assignment: CDR1 MGHDK and CDR2 SYGVNS. There are 15 residues in the CDR3.

This clone was counted between two and nine times. The chain is built from TRBV19 and TRBJ2-2; no definite D call. Germline-derived CDR1 and CDR2 are LNHDA and SQIVND (reference sequence). The CDR3 extends over 16 amino acids. V dropped 2 bases and J dropped 1 base, with 11 bases sitting between them. Here the CDR3 reads CASSIPAGQNTGELFF. Here the CDR3 DNA reads TGTGCCAGTAGTATACCCGCAGGCCAGAACACCGGGGAGCTGTTTTTT.

This clone appeared many times. The chain uses TRBV29-1 and TRBJ2-5, with D perhaps matching TRBD2 (6 bases). CDR1 is SQVTM, CDR2 ANQGSEA, per germline. The V and J ends lost 5 bases and 4 bases respectively, with 14 bases between them. The CDR3 has 13 residues. The CDR3 loop reads CSVREPQPETQYF. CDR3 sequence (DNA): TGCAGCGTTCGGGAGCCCCAGCCAGAGACCCAGTACTTC. The full variable domain, with the rest looked up from reference TRBV29-1 and TRBJ2-5, is SAVISQKPSRDICQRGTSLTIQCQVDSQVTMMFWYRQQPGQSLTLIATANQGSEATYESGFVIDKFPISRPNLTFSTLTVSNMSPEDSSIYLCSVREPQPETQYFGPGTRLLVL.

This clone has only a few counts. The chain has TRBV5-4 and TRBJ2-7, with 12 bases identical to TRBD2. This CDR3 comprises 13 residues. J was trimmed by 6 bases and V by 6 bases; bases with no gene match: 4. Germline loops: CDR1 SGHNT, CDR2 YYREEE (reference sequence). The DNA for the CDR3 is TGTGCCAGCACTAGCGGGAGGGCCGGCGAGCAGTACTTC. Translation gives CASTSGRAGEQYF.

This clone was seen many times. The chain couples TRBV4-1 to TRBJ1-4, with 8 bases fitting TRBD1. The junction had 8 bases not matched to a gene; V was cut back by 3 bases and J by 8 bases. The length of the CDR3 is 15 residues. Germline CDR1 is MGHRA and CDR2 is YSYEKL. In nucleotides, the CDR3 is TGCGCCAGCAGCCAGGTCGGGACAGGAGGGGAAAAACTGTTTTTT. This encodes CASSQVGTGGEKLFF.

The chain uses TRBV11-1 and TRBJ1-4; a possible D gene is TRBD1 (6 bases). The CDR3 contains 14 residues. With 4 bases removed from V and 8 bases from J, the gap between germline ends came to 14 bases. Germline-derived CDR1 and CDR2 are SGHAT and FQDESV (reference sequence). Written as DNA, the CDR3 is TGTGCCAGCAGCTCCGGGACAACAGAAGAAAAACTGTTTTTT. It yields the protein CASSSGTTEEKLFF.

Only a few counts were recorded for this clone. V usage is TRBV7-3 and J usage is TRBJ2-3, with a tentative D call TRBD2 (5 bases). This CDR3 spans 14 amino acids. V dropped 1 base and J dropped 4 bases, with 9 bases sitting between them. CDR1 and CDR2 from the germline V gene are SGHTA and FQGTGA. The CDR3 bases are TGTGCCAGCAGCTTAAGCAGGACTCCAGATACGCAGTATTTT. Its translation is CASSLSRTPDTQYF.

V and J are TRBV5-4 and TRBJ2-6, with 9 bases aligning to TRBD1. The CDR3 loop spans 17 amino acids. After removal of 4 bases from V and 0 bases from J, the junction contained 5 bases not matched to a gene. CDR1 SGHNT and CDR2 YYREEE come from the germline V gene (reference sequence). CDR3 protein: CASSPGGQGSGANVLTF. The CDR3 coding sequence is TGTGCCAGCAGCCCGGGGGGACAGGGCTCTGGGGCCAACGTCCTGACTTTC.